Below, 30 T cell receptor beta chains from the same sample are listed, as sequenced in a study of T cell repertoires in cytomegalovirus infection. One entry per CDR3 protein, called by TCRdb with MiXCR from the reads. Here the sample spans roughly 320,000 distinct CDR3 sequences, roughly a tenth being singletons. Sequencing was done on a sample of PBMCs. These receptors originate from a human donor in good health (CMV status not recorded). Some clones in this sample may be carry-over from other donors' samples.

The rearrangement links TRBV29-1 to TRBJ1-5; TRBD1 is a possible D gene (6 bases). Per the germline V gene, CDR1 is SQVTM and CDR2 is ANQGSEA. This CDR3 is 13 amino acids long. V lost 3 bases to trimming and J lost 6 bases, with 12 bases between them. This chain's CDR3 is CSVEEGEGQPQHF. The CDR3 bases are TGCAGCGTTGAGGAGGGGGAGGGTCAGCCCCAGCATTTT.

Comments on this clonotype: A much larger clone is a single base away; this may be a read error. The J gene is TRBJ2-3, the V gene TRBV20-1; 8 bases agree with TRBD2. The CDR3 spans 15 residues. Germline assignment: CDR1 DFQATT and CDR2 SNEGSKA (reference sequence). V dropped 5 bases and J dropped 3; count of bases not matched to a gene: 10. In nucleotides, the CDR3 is TGCAGTGCTTCTCGGGGGGGCCTCGTAACAGATACGCAGTATTTT. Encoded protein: CSASRGGLVTDTQYF.

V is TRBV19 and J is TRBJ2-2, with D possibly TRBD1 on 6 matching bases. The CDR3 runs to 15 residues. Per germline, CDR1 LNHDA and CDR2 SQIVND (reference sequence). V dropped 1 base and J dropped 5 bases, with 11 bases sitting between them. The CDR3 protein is CASSIGTEVTGELFF. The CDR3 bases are TGTGCCAGTAGTATAGGGACAGAAGTAACCGGGGAGCTGTTTTTT. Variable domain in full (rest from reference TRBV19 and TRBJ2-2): DGGITQSPKYLFRKEGQNVTLSCEQNLNHDAMYWYRQDPGQGLRLIYYSQIVNDFQKGDIAEGYSVSREKKESFPLTVTSAQKNPTAFYLCASSIGTEVTGELFFGEGSRLTVL.

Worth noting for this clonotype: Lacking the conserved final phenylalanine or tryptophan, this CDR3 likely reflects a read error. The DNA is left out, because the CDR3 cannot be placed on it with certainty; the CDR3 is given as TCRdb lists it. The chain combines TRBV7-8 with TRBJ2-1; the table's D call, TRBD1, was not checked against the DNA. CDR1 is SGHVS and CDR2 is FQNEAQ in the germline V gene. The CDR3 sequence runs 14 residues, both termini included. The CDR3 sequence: CASSLGVGESEQSS.

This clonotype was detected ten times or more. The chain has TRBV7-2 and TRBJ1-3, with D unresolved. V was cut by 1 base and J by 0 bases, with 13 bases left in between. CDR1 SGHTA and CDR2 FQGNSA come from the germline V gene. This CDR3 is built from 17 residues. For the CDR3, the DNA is TGTGCCAGCAGCTTAGGAGGGTTCAAGCTCTCTGGAAACACCATATATTTT. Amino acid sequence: CASSLGGFKLSGNTIYF.

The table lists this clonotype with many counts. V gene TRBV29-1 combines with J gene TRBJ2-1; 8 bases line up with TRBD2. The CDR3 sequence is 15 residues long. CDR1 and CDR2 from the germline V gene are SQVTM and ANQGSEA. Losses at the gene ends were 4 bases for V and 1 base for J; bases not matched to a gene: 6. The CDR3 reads CSVAGGPESYNEQFF. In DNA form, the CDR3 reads TGCAGCGTTGCGGGGGGGCCAGAGTCCTACAATGAGCAGTTCTTC.

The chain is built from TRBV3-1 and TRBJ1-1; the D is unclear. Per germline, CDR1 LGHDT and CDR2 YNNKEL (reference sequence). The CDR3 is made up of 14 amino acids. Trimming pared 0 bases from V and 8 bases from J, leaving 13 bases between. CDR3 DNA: TGTGCCAGCAGCCAAGATTTGGTGGAGAGAGAAGCTTTCTTT. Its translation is CASSQDLVEREAFF.

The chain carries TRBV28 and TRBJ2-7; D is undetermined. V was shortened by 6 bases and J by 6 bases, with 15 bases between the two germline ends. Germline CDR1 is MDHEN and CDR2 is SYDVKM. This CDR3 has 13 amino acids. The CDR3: CASSSSSVFEQYV. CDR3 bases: TGTGCCAGCAGCTCGTCCTCAGTGTTCGAGCAGTACGTC.

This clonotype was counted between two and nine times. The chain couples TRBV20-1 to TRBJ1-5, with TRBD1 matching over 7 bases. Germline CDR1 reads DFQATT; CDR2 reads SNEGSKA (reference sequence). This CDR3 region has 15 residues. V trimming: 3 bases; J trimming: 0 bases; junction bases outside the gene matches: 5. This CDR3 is CSARWDSHSNQPQHF. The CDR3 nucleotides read TGCAGTGCTAGGTGGGACAGTCATAGCAATCAGCCCCAGCATTTT.

The CDR3 bases are TGTGCCAGCAGCCCGACAGGGTGGCCTGAAGCTTTCTTT. Translating it yields CASSPTGWPEAFF. The chain uses TRBV14 and TRBJ1-1, with 7 nucleotides matching TRBD1. This CDR3 contains 13 residues. CDR1 is SGHDN, CDR2 FVKESK, per germline. Losses at the gene ends were 4 bases for V and 6 bases for J; bases not matched to a gene: 5.

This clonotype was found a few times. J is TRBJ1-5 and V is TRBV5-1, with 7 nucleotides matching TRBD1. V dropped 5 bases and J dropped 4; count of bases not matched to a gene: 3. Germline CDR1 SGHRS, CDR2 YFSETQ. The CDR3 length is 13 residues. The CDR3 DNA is TGCGCCAGCAGTGCAGGGGGTAATCAGCCCCAGCATTTT. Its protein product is CASSAGGNQPQHF. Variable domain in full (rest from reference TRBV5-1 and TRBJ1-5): KAGVTQTPRYLIKTRGQQVTLSCSPISGHRSVSWYQQTPGQGLQFLFEYFSETQRNKGNFPGRFSGRQFSNSRSEMNVSTLELGDSALYLCASSAGGNQPQHFGDGTRLSIL.

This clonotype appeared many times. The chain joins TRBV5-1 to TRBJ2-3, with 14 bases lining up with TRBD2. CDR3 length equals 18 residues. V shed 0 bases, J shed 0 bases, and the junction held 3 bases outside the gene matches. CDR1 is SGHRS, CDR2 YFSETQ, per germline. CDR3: CASSLGGTSGGSTDTQYF. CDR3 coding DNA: TGCGCCAGCAGCTTGGGGGGGACTAGCGGGGGAAGCACAGATACGCAGTATTTT. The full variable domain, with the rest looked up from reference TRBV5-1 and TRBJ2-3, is KAGVTQTPRYLIKTRGQQVTLSCSPISGHRSVSWYQQTPGQGLQFLFEYFSETQRNKGNFPGRFSGRQFSNSRSEMNVSTLELGDSALYLCASSLGGTSGGSTDTQYFGPGTRLTVL.

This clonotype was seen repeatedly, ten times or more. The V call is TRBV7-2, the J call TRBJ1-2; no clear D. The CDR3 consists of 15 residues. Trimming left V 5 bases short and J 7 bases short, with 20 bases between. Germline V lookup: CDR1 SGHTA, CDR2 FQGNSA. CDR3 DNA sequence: TGTGCCAGCAGCATCGGAGGCATTTTGGGGAGTGGCTACACCTTC. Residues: CASSIGGILGSGYTF.

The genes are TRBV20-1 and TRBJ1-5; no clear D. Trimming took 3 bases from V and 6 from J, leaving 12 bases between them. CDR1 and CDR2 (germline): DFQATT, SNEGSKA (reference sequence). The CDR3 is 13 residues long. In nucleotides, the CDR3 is TGCAGTGCTAGCCCGGGGTTTAGTCAGCCCCAGCATTTT. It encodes CSASPGFSQPQHF.

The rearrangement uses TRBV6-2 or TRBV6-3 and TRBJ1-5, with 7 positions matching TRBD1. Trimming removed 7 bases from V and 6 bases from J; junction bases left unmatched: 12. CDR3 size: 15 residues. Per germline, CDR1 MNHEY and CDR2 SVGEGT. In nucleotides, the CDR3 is TGTGCCAGCACTATTACGAACAGGGGCGGTCAGCCCCAGCATTTT. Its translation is CASTITNRGGQPQHF.

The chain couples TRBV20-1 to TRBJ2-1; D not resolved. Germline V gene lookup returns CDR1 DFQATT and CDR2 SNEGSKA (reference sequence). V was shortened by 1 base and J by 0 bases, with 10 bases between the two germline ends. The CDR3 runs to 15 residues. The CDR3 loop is CSARVWGSSYNEQFF. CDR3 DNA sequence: TGCAGTGCTAGAGTTTGGGGAAGCTCCTACAATGAGCAGTTCTTC.

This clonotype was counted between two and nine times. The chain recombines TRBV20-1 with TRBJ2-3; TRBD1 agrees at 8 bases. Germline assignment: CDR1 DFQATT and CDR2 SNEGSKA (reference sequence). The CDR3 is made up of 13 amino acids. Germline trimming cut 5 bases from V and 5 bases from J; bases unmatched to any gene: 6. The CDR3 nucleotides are TGCAGTGCTGGACAGGGTTGGATAGATACGCAGTATTTT. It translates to CSAGQGWIDTQYF.

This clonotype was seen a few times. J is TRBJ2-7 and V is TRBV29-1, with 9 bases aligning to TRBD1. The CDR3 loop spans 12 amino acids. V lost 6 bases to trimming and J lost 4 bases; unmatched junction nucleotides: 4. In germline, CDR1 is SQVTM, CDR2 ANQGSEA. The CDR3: CSVTGGLYEQYF. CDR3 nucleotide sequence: TGCAGCGTCACAGGGGGCCTGTACGAGCAGTACTTC.

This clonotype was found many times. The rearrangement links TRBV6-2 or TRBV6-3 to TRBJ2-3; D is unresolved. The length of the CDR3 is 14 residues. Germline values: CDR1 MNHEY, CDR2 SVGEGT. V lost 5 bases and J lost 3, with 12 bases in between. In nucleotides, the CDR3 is TGTGCCAGCAGTGACCCAACCCCAACAGATACGCAGTATTTT. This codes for CASSDPTPTDTQYF.

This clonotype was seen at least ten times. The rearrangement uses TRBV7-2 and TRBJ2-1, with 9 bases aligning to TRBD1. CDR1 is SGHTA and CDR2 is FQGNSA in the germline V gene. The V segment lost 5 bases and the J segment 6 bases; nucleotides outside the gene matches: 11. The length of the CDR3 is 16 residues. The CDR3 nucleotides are TGTGCCAGCAGCCCAACGCCGGGACAGGGTTCCAATGAGCAGTTCTTC. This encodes CASSPTPGQGSNEQFF.

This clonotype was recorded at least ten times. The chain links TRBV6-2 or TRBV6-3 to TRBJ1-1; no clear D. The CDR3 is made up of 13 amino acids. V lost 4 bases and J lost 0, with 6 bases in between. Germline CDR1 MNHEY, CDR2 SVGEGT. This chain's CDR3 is CASSLFVNTEAFF. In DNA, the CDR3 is TGTGCCAGCAGTTTATTCGTGAACACTGAAGCTTTCTTT.

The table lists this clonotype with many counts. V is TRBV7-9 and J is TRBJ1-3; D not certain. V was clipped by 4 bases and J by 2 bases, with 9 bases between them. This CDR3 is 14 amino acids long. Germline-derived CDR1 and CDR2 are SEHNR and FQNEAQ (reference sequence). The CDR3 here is CASSWWETGNTIYF. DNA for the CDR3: TGTGCCAGCAGCTGGTGGGAAACTGGAAACACCATATATTTT.

CDR3 sequence: CASSLKGGTEAFF. DNA for the CDR3: TGTGCCAGCAGTTTAAAAGGGGGCACTGAAGCTTTCTTT. This chain joins TRBV28 and TRBJ1-1; TRBD1 is a possible D gene (6 bases). Trimming left V 2 bases short and J 4 bases short, with 8 bases between. The CDR3 is made up of 13 amino acids. Germline CDR1 and CDR2: MDHEN and SYDVKM.

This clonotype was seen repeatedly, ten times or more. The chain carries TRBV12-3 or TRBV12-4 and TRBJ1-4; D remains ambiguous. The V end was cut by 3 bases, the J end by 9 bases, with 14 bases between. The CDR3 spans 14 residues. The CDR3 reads CASSFSRGFKKLFF. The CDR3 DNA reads TGTGCCAGCAGTTTCAGCCGGGGTTTCAAAAAACTGTTTTTT.

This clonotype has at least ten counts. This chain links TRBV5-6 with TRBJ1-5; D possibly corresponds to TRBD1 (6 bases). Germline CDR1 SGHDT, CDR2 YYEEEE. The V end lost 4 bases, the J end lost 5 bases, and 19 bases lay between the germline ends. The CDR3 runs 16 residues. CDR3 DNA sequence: TGTGCCAGCAGCAAAGAACAGGGAAGGATGGATCAGCCCCAGCATTTT. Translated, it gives CASSKEQGRMDQPQHF.

DNA for the CDR3: TGTGCCACCACACAGGGTGGCAGGCTCACAGATACGCAGTATTTT. It yields the protein CATTQGGRLTDTQYF. The chain links TRBV28 to TRBJ2-3; tentatively, D is TRBD1 (6 bases). This CDR3 has 15 residues. V was cut by 10 bases and J by 2 bases, with 19 bases left in between. The germline V gene has CDR1 MDHEN and CDR2 SYDVKM.

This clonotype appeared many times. CDR3 amino acids: CASSLAHGGNQPQHF. The CDR3 nucleotides read TGTGCCAGCAGTTTGGCCCACGGGGGGAATCAGCCCCAGCATTTT. The genes are TRBV6-6 and TRBJ1-5; possibly TRBD1 for D (5 bases). Trimming left V 4 bases short and J 4 bases short, with 14 bases between. The CDR3 sequence is 15 residues long. Germline-derived CDR1 and CDR2 are MNHNY and SVGAGI (reference sequence).

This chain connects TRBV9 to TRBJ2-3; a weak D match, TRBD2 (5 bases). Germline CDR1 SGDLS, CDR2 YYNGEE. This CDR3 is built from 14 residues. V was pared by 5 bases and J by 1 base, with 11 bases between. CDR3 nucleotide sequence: TGTGCCAGCAGTACGGGGTACGGCACAGATACGCAGTATTTT. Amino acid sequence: CASSTGYGTDTQYF.

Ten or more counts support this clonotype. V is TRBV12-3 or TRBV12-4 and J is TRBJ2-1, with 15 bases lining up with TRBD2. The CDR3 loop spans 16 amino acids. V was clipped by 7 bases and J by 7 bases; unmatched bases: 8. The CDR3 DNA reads TGTGCCAGCATTGGACTAGCGGGGGGGCCGGAAAATGAGCAGTTCTTC. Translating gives CASIGLAGGPENEQFF.

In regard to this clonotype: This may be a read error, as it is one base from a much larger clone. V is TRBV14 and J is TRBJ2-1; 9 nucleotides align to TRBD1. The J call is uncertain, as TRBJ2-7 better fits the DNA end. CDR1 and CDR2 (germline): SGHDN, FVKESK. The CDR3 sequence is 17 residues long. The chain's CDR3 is CASSQGHRDRAHNEQYF. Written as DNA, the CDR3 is TGTGCCAGCAGCCAGGGGCACCGGGACAGGGCCCACAATGAGCAGTACTTC.